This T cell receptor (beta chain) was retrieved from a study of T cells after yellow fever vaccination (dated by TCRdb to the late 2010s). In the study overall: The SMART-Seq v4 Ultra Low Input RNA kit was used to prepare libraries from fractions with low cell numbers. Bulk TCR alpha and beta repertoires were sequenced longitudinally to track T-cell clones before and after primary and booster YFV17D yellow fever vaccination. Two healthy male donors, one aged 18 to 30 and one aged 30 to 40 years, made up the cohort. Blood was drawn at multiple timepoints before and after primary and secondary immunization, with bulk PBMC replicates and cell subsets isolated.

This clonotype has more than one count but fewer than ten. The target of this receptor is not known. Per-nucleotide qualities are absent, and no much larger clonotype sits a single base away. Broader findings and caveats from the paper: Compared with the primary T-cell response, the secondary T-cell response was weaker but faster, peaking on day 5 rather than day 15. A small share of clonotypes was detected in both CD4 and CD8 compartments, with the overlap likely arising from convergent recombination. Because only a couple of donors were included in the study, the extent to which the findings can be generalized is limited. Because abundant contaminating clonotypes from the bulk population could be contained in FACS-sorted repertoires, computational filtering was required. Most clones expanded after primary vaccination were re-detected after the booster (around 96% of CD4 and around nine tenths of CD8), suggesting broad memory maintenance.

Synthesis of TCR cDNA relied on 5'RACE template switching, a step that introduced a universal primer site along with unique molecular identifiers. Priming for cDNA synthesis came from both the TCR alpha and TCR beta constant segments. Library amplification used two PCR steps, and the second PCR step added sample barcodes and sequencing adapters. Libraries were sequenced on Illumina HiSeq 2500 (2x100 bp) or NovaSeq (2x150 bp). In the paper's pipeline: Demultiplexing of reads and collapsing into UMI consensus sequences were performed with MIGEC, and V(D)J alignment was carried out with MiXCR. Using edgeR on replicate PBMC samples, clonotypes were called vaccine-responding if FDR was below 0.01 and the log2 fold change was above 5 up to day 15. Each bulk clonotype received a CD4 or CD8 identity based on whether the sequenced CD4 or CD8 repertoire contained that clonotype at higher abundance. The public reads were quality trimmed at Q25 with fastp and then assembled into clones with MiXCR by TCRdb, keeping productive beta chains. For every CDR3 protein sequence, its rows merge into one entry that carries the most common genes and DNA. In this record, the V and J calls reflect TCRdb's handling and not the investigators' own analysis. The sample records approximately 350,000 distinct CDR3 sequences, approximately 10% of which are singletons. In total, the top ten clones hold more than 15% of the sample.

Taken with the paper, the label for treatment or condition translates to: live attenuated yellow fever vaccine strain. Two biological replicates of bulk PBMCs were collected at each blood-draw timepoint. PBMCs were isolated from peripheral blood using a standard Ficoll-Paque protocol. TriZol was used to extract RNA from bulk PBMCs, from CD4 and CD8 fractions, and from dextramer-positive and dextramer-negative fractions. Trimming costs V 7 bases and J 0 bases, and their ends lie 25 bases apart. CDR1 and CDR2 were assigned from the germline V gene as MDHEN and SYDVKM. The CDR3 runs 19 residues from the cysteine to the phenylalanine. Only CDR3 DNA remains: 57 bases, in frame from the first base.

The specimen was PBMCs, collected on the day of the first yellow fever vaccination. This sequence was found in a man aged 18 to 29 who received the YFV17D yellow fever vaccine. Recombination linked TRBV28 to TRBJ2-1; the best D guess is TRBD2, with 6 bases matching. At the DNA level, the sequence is TGTGCCAGCATGGCCGGGGCCGCTGGTAGGACTAACTCCTACAATGAGCAGTTCTTC. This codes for CASMAGAAGRTNSYNEQFF.